This T cell receptor beta chain was found in a study of blood T cell repertoires in COVID-19. Trimming removed 4 bases at V and 4 bases at J, with 11 bases between. Germline CDR1 and CDR2: SGHDT and YYEEEE. This CDR3 region has 13 residues. Participants were placed into cohorts based on the clinical history they reported. Using immunoSEQ multiplex PCR, the repertoire was profiled, and TCRdb retains in-frame clones only, with some absent. The sample contains about 380,000 clones, roughly 91% of which appear only once. What was sequenced was PBMCs or T cells enriched from blood (not recorded which). This TCR was recovered from a woman in her late teens or twenties who had recovered from COVID-19. The chain combines TRBV5-6 with TRBJ2-5; no reliable D call. The CDR3, as DNA: TGTGCCAGCAGCCCTGGCCGCGGAGAGACCCAGTACTTC. Its translation is CASSPGRGETQYF.